Here is one TCR beta chain with its context. Per germline, CDR1 SGHAT and CDR2 FQDESV (reference sequence). The ends lost 5 bases at V and 2 bases at J; junction bases unmatched: 6. The length of the CDR3 is 14 residues. Healthy individuals who donated bone marrow served as the donors. This entry is derived from a study of cytomegalovirus exposure and HLA in healthy donors. Primers: 60 Vbeta forward and 13 Jbeta reverse. The authors' processing: The authors later counted 75 million to 90 million unique TCR beta chains, 9.5 million to 13 million of them shared. The repertoire was sequenced with immunoSEQ multiplex PCR; TCRdb's copy has only in-frame clones and lacks some. Clone size and the V and J calls come from that table; the DNA yielded D and trimming. The sample lists over 150,000 clones; 60% to 85% were seen once.

This clonotype originated in a male donor in good health and CMV-seropositive. Source material: PBMCs. J is TRBJ2-7 and V is TRBV11-1; 7 bases line up with TRBD1. The chain's CDR3 is CASSRDSGPYEQYF. The CDR3 nucleotides are TGTGCCAGCAGCAGGGACAGCGGCCCCTACGAGCAGTACTTC.